This T cell receptor (beta chain) was found in a study of CD8 T cells in ankylosing spondylitis. On this clonotype: Its antigen is currently unknown.

Construction of TCR beta libraries was performed using quantitative 5'-RACE with molecular barcodes. Via MiXCR, TCRdb re-called the 5' RACE reads, giving one row per CDR3 protein. The sample holds almost 400,000 distinct CDR3 sequences, more than 20% seen once. The CDR3 covers 15 residues. Trimming pared 3 bases from V and 1 base from J, leaving 13 bases between. The germline V gene encodes CDR1 KGHSH and CDR2 LQKENI. Overall study results and limits: Roughly eight highly homologous variants made up a TCR beta motif that seemed to typify ankylosing spondylitis blood.

The receptor's source is a male donor with ankylosing spondylitis. The sequenced sample consisted of blood, either unsorted or a sorted T cell fraction (not recorded which). J is TRBJ2-7 and V is TRBV18, with D perhaps matching TRBD2 (5 bases). The CDR3 spells CASSPSSGRSYEQYF. The CDR3, as DNA: TGTGCCAGCTCACCGTCCAGCGGCCGTTCCTACGAGCAGTACTTC.